This T cell receptor (beta chain) was profiled in a study of OX40 agonist ivuxolimab in advanced cancers. This clone has only a few counts. Produced via immunoSEQ multiplex PCR; TCRdb's table is partial and in-frame only. In the table there are about 100,000 clones, about 86% of which are singletons. There are 16 residues in the CDR3. Germline CDR1 and CDR2: LGHNA and YSLEER. V dropped 0 bases and J dropped 3; count of bases not matched to a gene: 4. This chain connects TRBV4-3 to TRBJ2-3; 9 nucleotides align to TRBD1. This specimen consisted of CD4+ or CD8+ T cells sorted from blood, obtained in a trial of the OX40 agonist ivuxolimab. This clonotype was obtained from an adult with an advanced solid tumor such as melanoma, head and neck, liver or kidney cancer. The CDR3 bases are TGCGCCAGCAGCCAAGAGGACAGGGGTGGAACAGATACGCAGTATTTT. This gives the protein CASSQEDRGGTDTQYF.